This T cell receptor beta chain came from a study of T cell responses to AZD1222 COVID-19 vaccine. A note on this clone: Its antigen is not known.

TCRdb keeps only in-frame clones here, not all; method: immunoSEQ multiplex PCR. The sample records 150,000 or so clones, roughly 90% being singletons. The CDR3 sequence is 17 residues long. Germline values: CDR1 SGHTS, CDR2 YDEGEE. V was clipped by 5 bases and J by 4 bases; unmatched bases: 10. Findings and caveats of the study: Regions left unmutated in variants are reportedly the target of nearly half of spike-specific TCRs. When two AZD1222 doses had been given, Spike-specific TCR breadth and depth rose. Only a handful of AZD1222 recipients, several in all, had baseline seropositivity. The study sampled repertoires only after the peak T cell response.

This TCR came from an adult in good health. The source material was peripheral blood, sampled on day 0 of AZD1222 vaccination. The chain carries TRBV5-8 and TRBJ2-2, with 11 bases fitting TRBD1. The CDR3 DNA is TGTGCCAGCAGAGAGGGGACAGGGGGAGCGCGCACCGGGGAGCTGTTTTTT. Translation gives CASREGTGGARTGELFF.